This TCR beta chain was captured in a study of blood T cell repertoires in COVID-19. CDR3 length: 19 amino acids. V lost 1 base and J lost 2, with 20 bases in between. CDR1 is MDHEN, CDR2 SYDVKM, per germline. The method was immunoSEQ multiplex PCR; TCRdb's version includes in-frame clones alone and lacks a portion of them. The sample records approximately 170,000 clones, 85% to 90% being singletons. The sequenced sample consisted of peripheral blood. This TCR came from an elderly woman in a cohort sampled during active or convalescent COVID-19. The V and J genes are TRBV28 and TRBJ2-2; weak D call: TRBD1 (6 bases). In DNA, the CDR3 is TGTGCCAGCAGTTTATCGGGGCAGGGGTTCGTGAGTAACACCGGGGAGCTGTTTTTT. It translates to CASSLSGQGFVSNTGELFF.